This TCR beta chain was sequenced for a study of T cells after yellow fever vaccination (dated by TCRdb to 2018 to 2020). Broadly, across the study: Libraries from fractions with low cell numbers were prepared with the SMART-Seq v4 Ultra Low Input RNA kit. Two healthy male donors, one aged 18 to 29 and one aged 30 to 40 years, were included in the cohort. To follow T-cell clones before and after both primary and booster YFV17D yellow fever vaccination, bulk TCR alpha and beta repertoires underwent longitudinal sequencing. Bulk PBMC replicates and cell subsets were isolated from blood drawn at multiple timepoints before and after both primary and secondary immunization. The research as a whole found: A small share of clonotypes was detected in both CD4 and CD8 compartments, with the overlap likely arising from convergent recombination. Most clones expanded after primary vaccination (roughly 96% of CD4 and around 89% of CD8) were re-detected after the booster, suggesting that broad memory maintenance occurred. The secondary T-cell response was found to be weaker but faster than the primary response, with a peak reached on day 5 rather than on day 15. Because the study included only two donors, the extent to which the findings can be generalized is limited. Computational filtering was required because FACS-sorted repertoires could contain abundant contaminating clonotypes from the bulk population.

There are many counts of this clonotype. Its antigen specificity is not known. There are no base qualities to consult, and no much larger clone falls within one base. The treatment or condition label for this specimen denotes: live attenuated yellow fever vaccine strain. PBMCs were isolated from peripheral blood using a standard Ficoll-Paque protocol. Dynabeads CD4 and CD8 positive selection kits were used to isolate the CD4 and CD8 T-cell fractions. RNA was extracted with TriZol from bulk PBMCs, CD4 and CD8 fractions, and dextramer-positive and dextramer-negative fractions. TCR cDNA was made using 5'RACE template switching, a step that added a universal primer site and unique molecular identifiers. cDNA synthesis was primed from both the TCR alpha and TCR beta constant segments. Libraries were amplified in two PCR steps, with sample barcodes and sequencing adapters added in the second step. Sequencing of libraries was performed on Illumina HiSeq 2500 (2x100 bp) or NovaSeq (2x150 bp). The published analysis was carried out like this. Reads were demultiplexed and collapsed into UMI consensus sequences with MIGEC, and V(D)J alignment was performed with MiXCR. Using edgeR on replicate PBMC samples, clonotypes were called vaccine-responding if FDR was below 0.01 and the log2 fold change was above 5 up to day 15. CD4 or CD8 identity was assigned to each bulk clonotype according to whether the clonotype was present at higher abundance in the sequenced CD4 repertoire or the sequenced CD8 repertoire. TCRdb took the public reads, trimmed them with fastp at Q25, ran MiXCR for clone calling and kept in-frame beta chains. Rows matching on CDR3 protein sequence are summarized as one entry with the most common DNA and genes. What appears here as the V and J calls and clone size reflects TCRdb's work, not the paper's. Here the sample has some 150,000 distinct CDR3 sequences; less than 8.5% occur a single time. Approximately 0.67% of the sample is in the top ten clones.

The germline V gene yields SGHDT for CDR1 and YYEEEE for CDR2. Trimming takes 4 bases from V and 4 bases from J, and the germline ends sit 15 bases apart. The CDR3 sequence holds 15 residues, the cysteine and phenylalanine included. Left in the record is the CDR3 DNA by itself, 45 bases read in frame from the first base. The sample consisted of CD4+ T cells sorted from PBMCs, taken 10 days after the yellow fever booster vaccination. The receptor chain draws on TRBV5-6 and TRBJ1-3; the D gene identity is not certain. The receptor's source is a man younger than 45 who received the YFV17D yellow fever vaccine. The nucleotide sequence is given as TGTGCCAGCAGCCATCGGAGAAAGACGGGAAACACCATATATTTT. Translated, this gives CASSHRRKTGNTIYF.